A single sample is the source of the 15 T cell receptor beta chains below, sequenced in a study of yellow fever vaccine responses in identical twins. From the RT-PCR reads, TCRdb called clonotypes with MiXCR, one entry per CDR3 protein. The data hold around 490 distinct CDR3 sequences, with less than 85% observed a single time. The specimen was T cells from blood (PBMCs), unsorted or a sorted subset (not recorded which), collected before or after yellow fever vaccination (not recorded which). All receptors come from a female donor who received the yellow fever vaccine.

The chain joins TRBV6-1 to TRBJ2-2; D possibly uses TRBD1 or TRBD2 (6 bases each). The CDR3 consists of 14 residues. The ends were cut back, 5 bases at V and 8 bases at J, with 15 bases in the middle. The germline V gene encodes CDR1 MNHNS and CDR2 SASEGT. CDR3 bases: TGTGCCAGCAGTAGGGGGGTTGAAGGGGGGGAGCTGTTTTTT. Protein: CASSRGVEGGELFF.

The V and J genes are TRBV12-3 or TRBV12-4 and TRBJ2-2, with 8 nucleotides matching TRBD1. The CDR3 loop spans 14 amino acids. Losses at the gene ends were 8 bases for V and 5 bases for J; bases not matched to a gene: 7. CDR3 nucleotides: TGTGCCAGCCGACCGGGACAGGAGACCGGGGAGCTGTTTTTT. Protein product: CASRPGQETGELFF.

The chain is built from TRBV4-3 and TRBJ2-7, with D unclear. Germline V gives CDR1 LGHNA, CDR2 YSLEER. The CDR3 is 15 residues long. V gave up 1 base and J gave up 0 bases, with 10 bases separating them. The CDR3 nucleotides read TGCGCCAGCAGCCAAGTTGCAGACCTCTCCTACGAGCAGTACTTC. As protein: CASSQVADLSYEQYF.

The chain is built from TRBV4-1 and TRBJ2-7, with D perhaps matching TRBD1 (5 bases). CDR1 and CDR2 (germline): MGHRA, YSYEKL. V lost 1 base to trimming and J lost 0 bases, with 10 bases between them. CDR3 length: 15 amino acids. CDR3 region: CASSQGQGDSYEQYF. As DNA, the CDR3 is TGCGCCAGCAGCCAAGGTCAGGGTGACTCCTACGAGCAGTACTTC.

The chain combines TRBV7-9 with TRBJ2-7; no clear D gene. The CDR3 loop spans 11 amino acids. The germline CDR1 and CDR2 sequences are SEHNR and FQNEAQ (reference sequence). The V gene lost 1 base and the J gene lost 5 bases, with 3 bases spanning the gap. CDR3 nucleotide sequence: TGTGCCAGCAGCTTAGGGGACGAGCAGTACTTC. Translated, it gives CASSLGDEQYF.

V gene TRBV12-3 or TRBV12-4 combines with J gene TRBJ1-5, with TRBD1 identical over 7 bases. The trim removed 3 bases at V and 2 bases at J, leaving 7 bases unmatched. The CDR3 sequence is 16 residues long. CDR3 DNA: TGTGCCAGCAGTTTGCTAGGGGGCGAGGGCAATCAGCCCCAGCATTTT. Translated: CASSLLGGEGNQPQHF.

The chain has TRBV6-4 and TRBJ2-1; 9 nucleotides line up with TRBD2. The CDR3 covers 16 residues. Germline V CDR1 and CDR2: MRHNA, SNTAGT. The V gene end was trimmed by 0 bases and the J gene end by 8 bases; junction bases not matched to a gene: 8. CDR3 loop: CASSDSGLAGMDEQFF. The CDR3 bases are TGTGCCAGCAGTGACTCGGGGCTAGCGGGAATGGATGAGCAGTTCTTC.

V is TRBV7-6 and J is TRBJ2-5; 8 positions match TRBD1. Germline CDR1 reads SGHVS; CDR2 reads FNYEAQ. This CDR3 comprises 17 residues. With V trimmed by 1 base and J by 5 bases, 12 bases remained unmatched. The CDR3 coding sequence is TGTGCCAGCAGCTTAGTTTGGCAGGGGGCCCCCCGGGAGACCCAGTACTTC. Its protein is CASSLVWQGAPRETQYF.

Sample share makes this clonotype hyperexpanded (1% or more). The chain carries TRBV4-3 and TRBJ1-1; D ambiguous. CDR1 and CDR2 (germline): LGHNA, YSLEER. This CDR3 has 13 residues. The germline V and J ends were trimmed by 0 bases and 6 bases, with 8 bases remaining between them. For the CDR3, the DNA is TGCGCCAGCAGCCAAGAAGCAGAGTCTGAAGCTTTCTTT. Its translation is CASSQEAESEAFF.

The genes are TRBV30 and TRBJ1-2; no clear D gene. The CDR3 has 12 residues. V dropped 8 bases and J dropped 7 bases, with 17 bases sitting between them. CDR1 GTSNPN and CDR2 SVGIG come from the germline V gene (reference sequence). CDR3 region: CAGVILPGGYTF. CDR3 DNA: TGTGCCGGCGTAATCTTGCCCGGTGGCTACACCTTC.

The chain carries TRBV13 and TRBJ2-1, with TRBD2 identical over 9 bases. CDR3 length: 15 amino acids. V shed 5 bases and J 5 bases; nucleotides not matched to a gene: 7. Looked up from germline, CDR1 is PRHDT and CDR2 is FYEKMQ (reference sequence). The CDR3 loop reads CASSLLAGHNNEQFF. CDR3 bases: TGTGCCAGCAGCCTTCTAGCGGGGCATAACAATGAGCAGTTCTTC.

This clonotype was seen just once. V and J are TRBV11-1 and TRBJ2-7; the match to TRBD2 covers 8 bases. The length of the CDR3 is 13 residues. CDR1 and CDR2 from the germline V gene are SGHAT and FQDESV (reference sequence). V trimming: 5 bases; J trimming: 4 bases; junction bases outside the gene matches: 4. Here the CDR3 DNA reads TGTGCCAGCAGCCCGAGCGGGAGTTACGAGCAGTACTTC. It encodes CASSPSGSYEQYF.

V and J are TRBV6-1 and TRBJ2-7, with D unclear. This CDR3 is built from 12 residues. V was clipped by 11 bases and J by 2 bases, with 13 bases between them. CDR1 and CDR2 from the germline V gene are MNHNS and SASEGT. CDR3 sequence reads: CAGRRFTYEQYF. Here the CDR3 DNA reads TGTGCCGGACGACGGTTTACCTACGAGCAGTACTTC.

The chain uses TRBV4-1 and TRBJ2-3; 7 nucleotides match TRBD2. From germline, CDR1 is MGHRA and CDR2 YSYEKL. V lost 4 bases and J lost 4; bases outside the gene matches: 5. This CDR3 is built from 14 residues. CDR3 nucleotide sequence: TGCGCCAGCAGCCGGGAGGGAGTCGCAGATACGCAGTATTTT. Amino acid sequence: CASSREGVADTQYF.

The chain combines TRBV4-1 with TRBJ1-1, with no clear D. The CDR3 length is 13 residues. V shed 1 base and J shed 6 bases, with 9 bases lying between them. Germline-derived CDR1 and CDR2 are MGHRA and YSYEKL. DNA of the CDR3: TGCGCCAGCAGCCAAGTTGAGAATCCTGAAGCTTTCTTT. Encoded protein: CASSQVENPEAFF.